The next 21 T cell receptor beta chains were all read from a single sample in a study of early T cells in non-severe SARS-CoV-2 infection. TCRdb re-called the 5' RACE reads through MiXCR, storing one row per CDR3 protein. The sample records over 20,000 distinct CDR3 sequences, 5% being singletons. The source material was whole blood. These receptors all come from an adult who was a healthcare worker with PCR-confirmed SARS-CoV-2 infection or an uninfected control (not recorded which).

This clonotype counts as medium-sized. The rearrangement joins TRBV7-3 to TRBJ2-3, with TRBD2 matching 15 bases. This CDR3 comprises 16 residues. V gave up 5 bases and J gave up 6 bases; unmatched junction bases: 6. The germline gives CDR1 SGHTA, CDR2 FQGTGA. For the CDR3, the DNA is TGTGCCAGCAGCCAGGGACTAGCGGGGGGACAGGATACGCAGTATTTT. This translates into CASSQGLAGGQDTQYF.

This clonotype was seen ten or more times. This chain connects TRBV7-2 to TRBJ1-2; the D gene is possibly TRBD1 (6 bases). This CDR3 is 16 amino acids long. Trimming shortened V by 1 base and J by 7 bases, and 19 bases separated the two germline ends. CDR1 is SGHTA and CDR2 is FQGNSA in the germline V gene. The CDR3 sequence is CASSLVPGRGQGGYTF. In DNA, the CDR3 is TGTGCCAGCAGCTTAGTTCCGGGCAGGGGCCAGGGTGGCTACACCTTC.

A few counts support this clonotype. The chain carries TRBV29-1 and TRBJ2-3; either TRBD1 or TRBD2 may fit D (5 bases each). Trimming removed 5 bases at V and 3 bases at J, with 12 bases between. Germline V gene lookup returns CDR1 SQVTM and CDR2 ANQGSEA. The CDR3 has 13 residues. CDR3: CSVPGSGTDTQYF. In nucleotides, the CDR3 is TGCAGCGTTCCGGGATCAGGGACAGATACGCAGTATTTT.

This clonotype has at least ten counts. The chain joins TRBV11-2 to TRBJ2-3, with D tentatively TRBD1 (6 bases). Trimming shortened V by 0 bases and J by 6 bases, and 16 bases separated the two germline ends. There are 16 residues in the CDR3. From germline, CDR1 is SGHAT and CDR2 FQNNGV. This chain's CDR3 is CASSLEGAPALDTQYF. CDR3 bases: TGTGCCAGCAGCTTAGAGGGGGCCCCGGCTCTCGATACGCAGTATTTT.

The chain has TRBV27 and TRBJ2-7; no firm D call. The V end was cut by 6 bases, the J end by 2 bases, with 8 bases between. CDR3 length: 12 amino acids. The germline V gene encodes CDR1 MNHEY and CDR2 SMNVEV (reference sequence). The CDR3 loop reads CASRMNTYEQYF. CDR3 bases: TGTGCCAGCAGAATGAATACCTACGAGCAGTACTTC.

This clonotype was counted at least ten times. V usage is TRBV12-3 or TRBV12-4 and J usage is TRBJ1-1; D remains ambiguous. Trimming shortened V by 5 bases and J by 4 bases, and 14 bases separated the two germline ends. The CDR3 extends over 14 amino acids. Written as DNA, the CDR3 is TGTGCCAGCAGTCCACAAAGGAGTATCACTGAAGCTTTCTTT. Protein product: CASSPQRSITEAFF.

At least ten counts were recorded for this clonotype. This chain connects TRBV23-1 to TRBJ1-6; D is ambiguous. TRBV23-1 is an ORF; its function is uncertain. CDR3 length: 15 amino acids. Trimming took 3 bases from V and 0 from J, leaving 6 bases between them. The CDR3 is CASSQWPSYNSPLHF. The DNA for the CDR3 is TGCGCCAGCAGTCAGTGGCCCTCCTATAATTCACCCCTCCACTTT.

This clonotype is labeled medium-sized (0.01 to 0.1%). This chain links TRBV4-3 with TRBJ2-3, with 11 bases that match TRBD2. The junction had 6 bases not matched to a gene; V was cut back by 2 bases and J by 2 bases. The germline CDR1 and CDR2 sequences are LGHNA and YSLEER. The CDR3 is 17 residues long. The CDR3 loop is CASSQILAGGYTDTQYF. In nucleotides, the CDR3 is TGCGCCAGCAGCCAAATTCTAGCGGGGGGTTACACAGATACGCAGTATTTT.

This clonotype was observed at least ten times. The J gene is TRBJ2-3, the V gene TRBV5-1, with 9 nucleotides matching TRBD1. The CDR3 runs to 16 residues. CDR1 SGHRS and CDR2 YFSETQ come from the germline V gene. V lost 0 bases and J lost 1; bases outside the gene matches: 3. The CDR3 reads CASSLAGDRGTDTQYF. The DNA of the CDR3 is TGCGCCAGCAGCTTGGCCGGGGACAGGGGCACAGATACGCAGTATTTT.

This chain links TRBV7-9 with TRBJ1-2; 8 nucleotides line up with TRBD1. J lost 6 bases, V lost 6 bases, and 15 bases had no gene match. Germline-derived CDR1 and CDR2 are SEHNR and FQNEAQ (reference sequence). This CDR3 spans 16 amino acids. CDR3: CASRTPEPRQGNGYTF. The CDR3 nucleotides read TGTGCCAGCAGAACCCCGGAGCCGAGACAGGGGAATGGCTACACCTTC.

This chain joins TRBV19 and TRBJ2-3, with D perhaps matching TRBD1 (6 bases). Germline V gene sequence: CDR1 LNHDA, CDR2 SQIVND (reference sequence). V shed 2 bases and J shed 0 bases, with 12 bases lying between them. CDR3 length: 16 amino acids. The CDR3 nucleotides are TGTGCCAGTAGTATACCAGGGGACACAAGCACAGATACGCAGTATTTT. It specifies CASSIPGDTSTDTQYF.

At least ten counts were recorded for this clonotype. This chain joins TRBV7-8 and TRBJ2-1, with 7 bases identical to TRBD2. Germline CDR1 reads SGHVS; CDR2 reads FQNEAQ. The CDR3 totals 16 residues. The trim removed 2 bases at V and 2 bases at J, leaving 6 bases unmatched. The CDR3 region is CASSLTSGGTYNEQFF. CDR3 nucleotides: TGTGCCAGCAGCTTAACGTCCGGGGGGACCTACAATGAGCAGTTCTTC.

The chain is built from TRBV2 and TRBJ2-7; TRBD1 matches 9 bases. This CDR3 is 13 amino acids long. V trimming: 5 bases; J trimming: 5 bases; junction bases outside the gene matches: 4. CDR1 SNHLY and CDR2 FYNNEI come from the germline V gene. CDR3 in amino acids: CASSPGTGNEQYF. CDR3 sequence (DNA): TGTGCCAGCAGTCCCGGGACAGGGAACGAGCAGTACTTC.

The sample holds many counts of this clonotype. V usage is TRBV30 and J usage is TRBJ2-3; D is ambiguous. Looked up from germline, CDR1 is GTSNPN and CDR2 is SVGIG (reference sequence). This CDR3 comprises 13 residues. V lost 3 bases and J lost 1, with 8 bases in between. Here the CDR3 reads CAWRLRGTDTQYF. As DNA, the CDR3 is TGTGCCTGGAGGTTACGGGGCACAGATACGCAGTATTTT.

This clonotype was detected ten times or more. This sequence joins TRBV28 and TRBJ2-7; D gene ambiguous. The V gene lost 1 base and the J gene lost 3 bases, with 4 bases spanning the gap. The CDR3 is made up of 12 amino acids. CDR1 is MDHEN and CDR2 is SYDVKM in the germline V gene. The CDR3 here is CASSLSGYEQYF. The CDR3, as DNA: TGTGCCAGCAGTTTATCTGGCTACGAGCAGTACTTC.

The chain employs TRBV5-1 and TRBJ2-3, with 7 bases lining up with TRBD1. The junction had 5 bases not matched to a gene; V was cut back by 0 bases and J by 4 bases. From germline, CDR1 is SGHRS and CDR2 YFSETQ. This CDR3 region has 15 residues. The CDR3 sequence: CASSLGTGRADTQYF. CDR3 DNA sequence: TGCGCCAGCAGCTTGGGGACAGGTCGTGCAGATACGCAGTATTTT.

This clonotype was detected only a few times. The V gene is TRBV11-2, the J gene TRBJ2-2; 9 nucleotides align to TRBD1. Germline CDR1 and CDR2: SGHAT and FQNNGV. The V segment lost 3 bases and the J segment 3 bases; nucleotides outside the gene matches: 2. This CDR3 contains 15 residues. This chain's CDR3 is CASSFTGGDTGELFF. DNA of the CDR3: TGTGCCAGCAGCTTCACAGGGGGCGACACCGGGGAGCTGTTTTTT.

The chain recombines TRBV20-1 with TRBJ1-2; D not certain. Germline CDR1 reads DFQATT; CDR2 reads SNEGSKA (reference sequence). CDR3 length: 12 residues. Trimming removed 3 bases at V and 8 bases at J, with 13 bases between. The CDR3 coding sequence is TGCAGTGCTAGGGTGGACTCCCTAGGCTACACCTTC. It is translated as CSARVDSLGYTF.

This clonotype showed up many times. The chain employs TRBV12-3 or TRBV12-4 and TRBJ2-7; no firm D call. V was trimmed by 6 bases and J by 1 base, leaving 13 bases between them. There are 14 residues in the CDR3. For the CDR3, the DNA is TGTGCCAGCAGCCCTATAGGGAATTCCTACGAGCAGTACTTC. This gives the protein CASSPIGNSYEQYF.

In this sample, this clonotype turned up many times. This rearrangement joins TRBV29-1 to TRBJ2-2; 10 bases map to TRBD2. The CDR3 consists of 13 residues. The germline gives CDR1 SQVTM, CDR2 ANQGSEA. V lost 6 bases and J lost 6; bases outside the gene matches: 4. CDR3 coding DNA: TGCAGCGTCACCGGGACTAGCGCCGGGGAGCTGTTTTTT. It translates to CSVTGTSAGELFF.

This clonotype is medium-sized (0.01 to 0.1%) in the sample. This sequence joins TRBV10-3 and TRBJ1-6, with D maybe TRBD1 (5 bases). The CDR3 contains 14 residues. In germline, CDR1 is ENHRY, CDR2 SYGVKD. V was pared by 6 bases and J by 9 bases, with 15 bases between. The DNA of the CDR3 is TGTGCCATCAGGGGACGTCCCAACGGTTCACCCCTCCACTTT. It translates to CAIRGRPNGSPLHF.